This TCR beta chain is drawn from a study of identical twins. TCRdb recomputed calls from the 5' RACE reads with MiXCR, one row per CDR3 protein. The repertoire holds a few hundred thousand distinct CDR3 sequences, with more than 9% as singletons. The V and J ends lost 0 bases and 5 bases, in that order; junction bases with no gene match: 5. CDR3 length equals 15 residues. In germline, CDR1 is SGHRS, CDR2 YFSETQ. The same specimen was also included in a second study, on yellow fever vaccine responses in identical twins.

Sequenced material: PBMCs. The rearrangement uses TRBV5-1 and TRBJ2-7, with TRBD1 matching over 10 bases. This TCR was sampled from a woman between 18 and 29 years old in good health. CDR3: CASSLEGQGRHEQYF. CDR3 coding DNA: TGCGCCAGCAGCTTGGAGGGACAGGGGAGGCACGAGCAGTACTTC.